This TCR beta chain derives from a study of blood T cells in healthy people across ages. A second roughly 7 to 12 cycle PCR used barcoded and J-beta primers. MiXCR was run by TCRdb on the 5' RACE reads, yielding one entry per CDR3 protein. The sample consists of 1.5 million to 2 million distinct CDR3 sequences, roughly 27% of them appearing once. This clonotype occurred a few times. One end of the junction varies from germline; a read error may be responsible. Germline V gives CDR1 MNHEY, CDR2 SMNVEV (reference sequence). The CDR3 is made up of 15 amino acids. The sequenced sample consisted of blood. The rearrangement uses TRBV27 and TRBJ1-2; 7 bases line up with TRBD1. The sequence was obtained from a woman aged 30 to 39 in good health. The DNA for the CDR3 is TGTGCCGGTCGACGCGGGACAGAAGCTAACTATGACTACACCTTC. This encodes CAGRRGTEANYDYTF.